The 15 T cell receptor beta chains below come from one sample, sequenced in a study of response to subunit inactivated influenza vaccine. Using its own MiXCR run on the RT-PCR reads, TCRdb lists one record per CDR3 protein. Here the sample spans about 480,000 distinct CDR3 sequences, around 25% being singletons. Specimen: CD4+ T cells sorted from PBMCs, collected approximately 5 days after vaccination. These receptors originate from a man aged 50-60 years who received an inactivated influenza vaccine.

This clonotype was observed a few times. V and J are TRBV24-1 and TRBJ2-2; no reliable D call. V shed 4 bases and J shed 3 bases, with 8 bases lying between them. The CDR3 length is 14 residues. Germline V CDR1 and CDR2: KGHDR, SFDVKD. The CDR3 DNA reads as TGTGCCACCAGTGAACCCGACCACACCGGGGAGCTGTTTTTT. Amino acid sequence: CATSEPDHTGELFF.

V usage is TRBV7-2 and J usage is TRBJ2-3, with D tentatively TRBD1 (6 bases). Trimming left V 3 bases short and J 1 base short, with 11 bases between. This CDR3 comprises 15 residues. CDR1 is SGHTA and CDR2 is FQGNSA in the germline V gene. As DNA, the CDR3 is TGTGCCAGCAGCTTTACAGGGCTTGGCACAGATACGCAGTATTTT. It yields the protein CASSFTGLGTDTQYF. Full variable domain (rest looked up from reference TRBV7-2 and TRBJ2-3): GAGVSQSPSNKVTEKGKDVELRCDPISGHTALYWYRQSLGQGLEFLIYFQGNSAPDKSGLPSDRFSAERTGGSVSTLTIQRTQQEDSAVYLCASSFTGLGTDTQYFGPGTRLTVL.

The genes are TRBV5-1 and TRBJ2-3; D gene ambiguous. Germline V gene sequence: CDR1 SGHRS, CDR2 YFSETQ. The CDR3 runs to 13 residues. Trimming took off 4 bases at V and 5 bases at J, with 11 bases between the two ends. CDR3 DNA sequence: TGCGCCAGCAGCCTTGACACACAAGATACGCAGTATTTT. Its protein product is CASSLDTQDTQYF.

This clonotype was counted between two and nine times. The chain's CDR3 is CASSPWVSWGRQFSNEQFF. CDR3 DNA sequence: TGCGCCAGCAGCCCATGGGTGTCTTGGGGCCGCCAGTTCAGCAATGAGCAGTTCTTC. The chain recombines TRBV5-1 with TRBJ2-1; weak D call: TRBD1 (5 bases). This CDR3 is 19 amino acids long. CDR1 is SGHRS, CDR2 YFSETQ, per germline. The germline V and J ends were trimmed by 4 bases and 6 bases, with 29 bases remaining between them.

J is TRBJ2-1 and V is TRBV7-2; TRBD2 matches at 14 bases. Germline lookup yields CDR1 SGHTA and CDR2 FQGNSA. This CDR3 has 13 residues. Trimming took 10 bases from V and 7 from J; bases not matched to a gene: 3. This CDR3 is CATGLAGVNEQFF. The CDR3, as DNA: TGTGCCACGGGACTAGCGGGAGTTAATGAGCAGTTCTTC. Full variable domain (missing parts from reference TRBV7-2 and TRBJ2-1): GAGVSQSPSNKVTEKGKDVELRCDPISGHTALYWYRQSLGQGLEFLIYFQGNSAPDKSGLPSDRFSAERTGGSVSTLTIQRTQQEDSAVYLCATGLAGVNEQFFGPGTRLTVL.

V usage is TRBV11-1 and J usage is TRBJ2-1, with 12 bases aligning to TRBD2. Germline CDR1 and CDR2: SGHAT and FQDESV (reference sequence). The trim removed 5 bases at V and 7 bases at J, leaving 15 bases unmatched. The CDR3 has 18 residues. CDR3 in DNA: TGTGCCAGCAGCCTACGACCCCCAACTAGCGGGGGGTTGAATGAGCAGTTCTTC. Translating it yields CASSLRPPTSGGLNEQFF.

This clonotype was recorded once. The V call is TRBV10-3, the J call TRBJ2-1, with 9 bases aligning to TRBD1. Germline CDR1 is ENHRY and CDR2 is SYGVKD. Trimming at V came to 2 bases and at J to 8 bases, leaving 13 bases not matched to a gene. The CDR3 length is 17 residues. The CDR3 protein is CAISEAGTGFYGDEQFF. Written as DNA, the CDR3 is TGTGCCATCAGTGAGGCCGGGACAGGGTTTTACGGTGATGAGCAGTTCTTC.

This clonotype has only a few counts. The chain couples TRBV7-9 to TRBJ2-6; 7 nucleotides match TRBD2. Germline V CDR1 and CDR2: SEHNR, FQNEAQ (reference sequence). This CDR3 region has 16 residues. V lost 3 bases to trimming and J lost 3 bases; unmatched junction nucleotides: 5. The CDR3 coding sequence is TGTGCCAGCAGCTTTGGACTAGTGGATGGGGCCAACGTCCTGACTTTC. Protein: CASSFGLVDGANVLTF.

The rearrangement uses TRBV7-2 and TRBJ2-7; 7 bases fit TRBD1. V was clipped by 3 bases and J by 0 bases; unmatched bases: 5. Per germline, CDR1 SGHTA and CDR2 FQGNSA. There are 15 residues in the CDR3. CDR3 in DNA: TGTGCCAGCAGCTTGCTAGGGGGCCTCTCCTACGAGCAGTACTTC. Amino acids: CASSLLGGLSYEQYF.

With respect to this clonotype: A read error is possible here, since a much larger clone lies one base away. This sequence joins TRBV7-2 and TRBJ2-1; 7 positions match TRBD1. V dropped 4 bases and J dropped 0; count of bases not matched to a gene: 3. The CDR3 runs to 15 residues. In germline, CDR1 is SGHTA, CDR2 FQGNSA. CDR3: CASSSYRGSYNEQFF. Here the CDR3 DNA reads TGTGCCAGCAGCTCGTACAGGGGCTCCTACAATGAGCAGTTCTTC.

The chain joins TRBV4-2 to TRBJ2-3; unclear D gene. Germline CDR1 reads LGHNA; CDR2 reads YNFKEQ. Trimming took 0 bases from V and 2 from J, leaving 6 bases between them. The CDR3 is 14 amino acids. The DNA for the CDR3 is TGTGCCAGCAGCCAAGAGGCTTTCACAGATACGCAGTATTTT. Amino acids: CASSQEAFTDTQYF.

V and J are TRBV20-1 and TRBJ2-3; D may be TRBD2 (5 bases). This CDR3 is 15 amino acids long. Trimming shortened V by 4 bases and J by 2 bases, and 16 bases separated the two germline ends. CDR1 is DFQATT, CDR2 SNEGSKA, per germline (reference sequence). CDR3 nucleotides: TGCAGTGCTAATAGCGCTCAAACCTACACAGATACGCAGTATTTT. This sequence encodes CSANSAQTYTDTQYF.

The chain joins TRBV4-2 to TRBJ2-5; tentatively, D is TRBD1 or TRBD2 (5 bases each). Trimming took off 0 bases at V and 4 bases at J, with 9 bases between the two ends. Germline values: CDR1 LGHNA, CDR2 YNFKEQ. The CDR3 covers 14 residues. CDR3 loop: CASSQEGVRETQYF. DNA of the CDR3: TGTGCCAGCAGCCAAGAGGGGGTTAGAGAGACCCAGTACTTC.

This clonotype turned up a few times. The chain employs TRBV7-9 and TRBJ1-1; 8 positions match TRBD1. Germline CDR1 SEHNR, CDR2 FQNEAQ (reference sequence). CDR3 length: 14 amino acids. The V and J ends lost 5 bases and 6 bases, in that order; junction bases with no gene match: 8. The CDR3 is CASSDTRGLAEAFF. The CDR3 DNA follows: TGTGCCAGCAGCGATACCAGGGGGCTGGCTGAAGCTTTCTTT. The variable domain in full, completed from reference TRBV7-9 and TRBJ1-1, reads DTGVSQNPRHKITKRGQNVTFRCDPISEHNRLYWYRQTLGQGPEFLTYFQNEAQLEKSRLLSDRFSAERPKGSFSTLEIQRTEQGDSAMYLCASSDTRGLAEAFFGQGTRLTVV.

This clonotype was counted many times. The chain uses TRBV20-1 and TRBJ2-1; TRBD2 matches 8 bases. The germline V gene has CDR1 DFQATT and CDR2 SNEGSKA (reference sequence). The CDR3 totals 16 residues. V shed 1 base and J 4 bases; nucleotides not matched to a gene: 9. CDR3 protein: CSARGVGRAPYNEQFF. The CDR3, as DNA: TGCAGTGCTAGAGGGGTCGGGAGGGCCCCTTACAATGAGCAGTTCTTC.